The clone carrying this T cell receptor delta chain was picked up a small number of times. This DNA's translation differs at residue 6 from TCRdb's protein, which comes from a much larger clone; a read error is likely, and the protein shown is translated from the DNA. These data are taken from a study of γδ T cells in repeated Plasmodium falciparum infection. TCRdb reran clone calling via CATT on the multiplex PCR reads. The sample includes some 100,000 delta-chain clones, roughly 1.4% of them seen just once. Bulk repertoires came from Vgamma9/Vdelta2+ or Vdelta2-negative gammadelta T cells flow-sorted from PBMC. Germline V CDR1 and CDR2: TSWWSYY, QGS. V lost 4 bases, J lost 8 bases, and 5 bases lay in between. The CDR3 has 10 amino acids.

Sequences were obtained from gamma-delta T cells from blood. V usage is TRDV1 and J usage is TRDJ1; D is undetermined. The clonotype originates from a pool of human donors (malaria-infected and uninfected, not separated). The CDR3 is CALGGKKLIF. Here the CDR3 DNA reads TGTGCTCTTGGGGGCAAGAAACTCATCTTT.